This TCR beta chain was captured in a study of blood T cells in healthy people across ages. This clonotype was seen a few times. The CDR3 sequence is 12 residues long. V gave up 6 bases and J gave up 2 bases, with 8 bases separating them. The V gene's germline CDR1 is MDHEN and CDR2 SYDVKM. Primers used in a second PCR of roughly 7 to 11 cycles were a sample-barcoded 5' primer and a J-beta primer mix. TCRdb itself ran the 5' RACE reads through MiXCR, one entry per CDR3 protein. The repertoire includes some 560,000 distinct CDR3 sequences, roughly a quarter of them detected once, and over 3.5% sits in the top ten. This sample was also put to use in a study of T cells of mothers and their children. That publication notes: Overlap in related mother-child pairs always slightly exceeded unrelated pairs, never significantly.

This chain links TRBV28 with TRBJ2-7, with D tentatively TRBD2 (7 bases). Source material: blood. The origin of this receptor is a boy aged 2 to 10 in good health. The CDR3 coding sequence is TGTGCCAGCAGAGGGGGGGCCTACGAGCAGTACTTC. Its protein product is CASRGGAYEQYF.